A selection of T cell receptor beta chains follows, all from one sample in a study of blood T cells in healthy people across ages. TCRdb itself ran the 5' RACE reads through MiXCR, one entry per CDR3 protein. The profile shows roughly 570,000 distinct CDR3 sequences, approximately 30% of them singletons. The sequenced material came from blood. These receptors originate from a woman aged 70-85 years in good health. Each CDR3 is given with its conserved first and last residue. Fields, in order: D gene, J gene, V gene, clone size, CDR3 DNA, CDR3 protein. A D gene is named only where the DNA matches it firmly. Size is stated for part of the rows, as once, few or many counts, or as a class when the clone is expanded.

D gene: -; J gene: TRBJ2-1; V gene: TRBV7-2; clone size: few; CDR3 DNA: TGTGCCAGCAGCTTGCACGGGACAAGAGGGAATGAGCAGTTCTTC; CDR3 protein: CASSLHGTRGNEQFF
D gene: -; J gene: TRBJ2-1; V gene: TRBV29-1; clone size: few; CDR3 DNA: TGCAGCGCAAGACTAGTCTCCAATGAGCAGTTCTTC; CDR3 protein: CSARLVSNEQFF
D gene: -; J gene: TRBJ1-2; V gene: TRBV3-1; clone size: -; CDR3 DNA: TGTGCCAGCAGCCTTCGAGACAGCAGCAGTGGCTACACCTTC; CDR3 protein: CASSLRDSSSGYTF
D gene: TRBD1; J gene: TRBJ2-2; V gene: TRBV7-2; clone size: few; CDR3 DNA: TGTGCCAGCAGCTTCCGGACAGGGTTTGGCGGGGAGCTGTTTTTT; CDR3 protein: CASSFRTGFGGELFF
D gene: TRBD1; J gene: TRBJ2-5; V gene: TRBV6-5; clone size: -; CDR3 DNA: TGTGCCAGCAGTTACGCTTTTACGGGGACAGGGGTGGAGACCCAGTACTTC; CDR3 protein: CASSYAFTGTGVETQYF
D gene: -; J gene: TRBJ2-7; V gene: TRBV14; clone size: -; CDR3 DNA: TGTGCCAGCAGCCAAGAGGGGCGAATCTACGAGCAGTACTTC; CDR3 protein: CASSQEGRIYEQYF
D gene: TRBD2; J gene: TRBJ2-1; V gene: TRBV9; clone size: -; CDR3 DNA: TGTGCCAGCAGCCCGGGGACTAGCGGGAACTCCTACAATGAGCAGTTCTTC; CDR3 protein: CASSPGTSGNSYNEQFF
D gene: -; J gene: TRBJ2-3; V gene: TRBV20-1; clone size: -; CDR3 DNA: TGCAGTGCTAGAGATCCAGTGGCTAGCACAGATACGCAGTATTTT; CDR3 protein: CSARDPVASTDTQYF
D gene: TRBD1; J gene: TRBJ2-4; V gene: TRBV30; clone size: few; CDR3 DNA: TGTGCCTGGAGGACGACAGGGGGATTCCCCAAAAACATTCAGTACTTC; CDR3 protein: CAWRTTGGFPKNIQYF
D gene: -; J gene: TRBJ2-5; V gene: TRBV7-2; clone size: -; CDR3 DNA: TGTGCCAGCAGCTTAGCGAACGAGTGGGGGACCCAGTACTTC; CDR3 protein: CASSLANEWGTQYF
D gene: TRBD1; J gene: TRBJ2-2; V gene: TRBV5-1; clone size: -; CDR3 DNA: TGCGCCAGCAGCCTGGGACAGGTGAACACCGGGGAGCTGTTTTTT; CDR3 protein: CASSLGQVNTGELFF
D gene: -; J gene: TRBJ2-7; V gene: TRBV5-1; clone size: few; CDR3 DNA: TGCGCCAGCAGCTCTATAGGGCTTGTTGGCGAGCAGTACTTC; CDR3 protein: CASSSIGLVGEQYF
D gene: TRBD1; J gene: TRBJ2-5; V gene: TRBV5-1; clone size: few; CDR3 DNA: TGCGCCAGCAGCTTGCAACAGGGGAGTCAAGAGACCCAGTACTTC; CDR3 protein: CASSLQQGSQETQYF
D gene: -; J gene: TRBJ1-5; V gene: TRBV4-3; clone size: few; CDR3 DNA: TGCGCCAGCAGCCAAGATTGGAGGGGTGGACAGCCCCAGCATTTT; CDR3 protein: CASSQDWRGGQPQHF
D gene: -; J gene: TRBJ2-5; V gene: TRBV5-1; clone size: few; CDR3 DNA: TGCGCCAGCAGCTTGAATTCAGCGGCCCACCAAGAGACCCAGTACTTC; CDR3 protein: CASSLNSAAHQETQYF
D gene: TRBD1; J gene: TRBJ1-1; V gene: TRBV20-1; clone size: few; CDR3 DNA: TGCAGTGCAAACGACAGGGGTCAGACTGAAGCTTTCTTT; CDR3 protein: CSANDRGQTEAFF
D gene: -; J gene: TRBJ2-2; V gene: TRBV2; clone size: once; CDR3 DNA: TGTGCCAGTGGGGTGAACACCGGAGAGCTGTTTTTT; CDR3 protein: CASGVNTGELFF
D gene: -; J gene: TRBJ1-1; V gene: TRBV5-1; clone size: few; CDR3 DNA: TGCGCCAGCAGTCGGGGGCTCCGTGACACTGAAGCTTTCTTT; CDR3 protein: CASSRGLRDTEAFF
D gene: -; J gene: TRBJ2-3; V gene: TRBV2; clone size: -; CDR3 DNA: TGTGCCAGCAGTGAAATTGTCCGGGAAACAGATACGCAGTATTTT; CDR3 protein: CASSEIVRETDTQYF
D gene: TRBD1; J gene: TRBJ2-1; V gene: TRBV20-1; clone size: -; CDR3 DNA: TGCAGTGCTAGAAGCCGGGACAGGGCCTACAATGAGCAGTTCTTC; CDR3 protein: CSARSRDRAYNEQFF
D gene: -; J gene: TRBJ1-1; V gene: TRBV7-2; clone size: few; CDR3 DNA: TGTGCCAGCTCTCTGGGGGTTCGGGGTTGGTTCTTT; CDR3 protein: CASSLGVRGWFF
D gene: TRBD1; J gene: TRBJ2-2; V gene: TRBV9; clone size: few; CDR3 DNA: TGTGCCAGCAGCGTGGGACAGATTAACACCGGGGAGCTGTTTTTT; CDR3 protein: CASSVGQINTGELFF
D gene: -; J gene: TRBJ1-1; V gene: TRBV5-1; clone size: few; CDR3 DNA: TGCGCCAGCAGCTTGGGGCAGGCTCACACTGAAGCTTTCTTT; CDR3 protein: CASSLGQAHTEAFF
D gene: -; J gene: TRBJ2-5; V gene: TRBV29-1; clone size: -; CDR3 DNA: TGCAGCGTTGAGCTCATTAAGCGGAGGGAGACCCAGTACTTC; CDR3 protein: CSVELIKRRETQYF
D gene: -; J gene: TRBJ2-4; V gene: TRBV7-8; clone size: -; CDR3 DNA: TGTGCCAGCAGCTCCCCCTTGACCAAAAACATTCAGTACTTC; CDR3 protein: CASSSPLTKNIQYF
D gene: TRBD2; J gene: TRBJ2-4; V gene: TRBV7-2; clone size: -; CDR3 DNA: TGTGCCAGCAGCCCCGGCGGGAGAAACATTCAGTACTTC; CDR3 protein: CASSPGGRNIQYF
D gene: -; J gene: TRBJ1-1; V gene: TRBV29-1; clone size: -; CDR3 DNA: TGCAGCGCCGCCGGACAGAGGAACACTGAAGCTTTCTTT; CDR3 protein: CSAAGQRNTEAFF
D gene: TRBD1; J gene: TRBJ2-1; V gene: TRBV20-1; clone size: -; CDR3 DNA: TGCAGTGCTAGATGGAGACAGGGCAATGAGCAGTTCTTC; CDR3 protein: CSARWRQGNEQFF
D gene: -; J gene: TRBJ2-2; V gene: TRBV20-1; clone size: -; CDR3 DNA: TGCAGTGAAGAATCAAACACCGGGGAGCTGTTTTTT; CDR3 protein: CSEESNTGELFF
D gene: -; J gene: TRBJ1-4; V gene: TRBV20-1; clone size: few; CDR3 DNA: TGCAGTGCTACCCAACCTGAACATGAAAAACTGTTTTTT; CDR3 protein: CSATQPEHEKLFF
D gene: -; J gene: TRBJ2-7; V gene: TRBV7-2; clone size: -; CDR3 DNA: TGTGTCAGCAGCTCCCAGGGGGGGTTCCAGCGGTACGAGCAGTACTTC; CDR3 protein: CVSSSQGGFQRYEQYF
D gene: -; J gene: TRBJ1-2; V gene: TRBV28; clone size: -; CDR3 DNA: TGTGCCAGCAGTTGGCGGGACTATGGCTACACCTTC; CDR3 protein: CASSWRDYGYTF
D gene: -; J gene: TRBJ1-2; V gene: TRBV28; clone size: -; CDR3 DNA: TGTGCCAGCAGATCCAACGGGGGCGGGCATGGCTACACCTTC; CDR3 protein: CASRSNGGGHGYTF
D gene: TRBD1; J gene: TRBJ1-1; V gene: TRBV6-5; clone size: few; CDR3 DNA: TGTGCCAGCAGTAAAACCGACAGGGTAATCGCAGCTTTCTTT; CDR3 protein: CASSKTDRVIAAFF
D gene: -; J gene: TRBJ1-2; V gene: TRBV4-1; clone size: -; CDR3 DNA: TGCGCCAGCAGCCAAGAAGGGCCCTACTATGGCTACACCTTC; CDR3 protein: CASSQEGPYYGYTF
D gene: -; J gene: TRBJ2-5; V gene: TRBV2; clone size: few; CDR3 DNA: TGTGCCAGCATTCGTAGCGGCTATCAAGAGACCCAGTACTTC; CDR3 protein: CASIRSGYQETQYF